Listed here are 8 T cell receptor beta chains from one sample, sequenced in a study of T cell repertoires in cytomegalovirus infection. TCRdb analysed the reads with MiXCR anew, one entry per CDR3 protein. The table lists under 350,000 distinct CDR3 sequences, around 9.5% of them singletons. What was sequenced was PBMCs. The receptor set was obtained from a human donor in good health (CMV status not recorded). Some clones in this sample may be carry-over from other donors' samples.

The genes are TRBV6-2 or TRBV6-3 and TRBJ2-7, with 15 bases aligning to TRBD2. Germline values: CDR1 MNHEY, CDR2 SVGEGT. The J segment lost 4 bases and the V segment lost 6 bases, leaving 4 bases of the junction unmatched. CDR3 length: 15 residues. CDR3 region: CASREGTSGRYEQYF. CDR3 DNA: TGTGCCAGCAGAGAGGGGACTAGCGGGAGGTACGAGCAGTACTTC.

This clonotype was seen repeatedly, ten times or more. The chain carries TRBV7-6 and TRBJ2-7; 9 positions match TRBD2. Germline values: CDR1 SGHVS, CDR2 FNYEAQ. The junction had 6 bases not matched to a gene; V was cut back by 6 bases and J by 0 bases. The CDR3 spans 15 residues. This CDR3 reads CASRRLADPSYEQYF. The CDR3 nucleotides are TGTGCCAGCAGACGACTAGCGGATCCCTCCTACGAGCAGTACTTC.

This clonotype has ten or more counts. The chain couples TRBV28 to TRBJ2-5; D remains unclear. This CDR3 is built from 13 residues. V lost 6 bases and J 2 bases, leaving 10 bases between the germline ends. Germline-derived CDR1 and CDR2 are MDHEN and SYDVKM. This CDR3 reads CASSPSLQETQYF. DNA for the CDR3: TGTGCCAGCAGCCCCAGCTTACAAGAGACCCAGTACTTC.

This clonotype was counted only a few times. The V gene is TRBV6-5, the J gene TRBJ1-2; TRBD1 aligns across 7 bases. Germline trimming cut 6 bases from V and 4 bases from J; bases unmatched to any gene: 5. CDR3 length: 13 residues. Germline values: CDR1 MNHEY, CDR2 SVGAGI. The CDR3 spells CASSNGQAYGYTF. The CDR3 bases are TGTGCCAGCAGCAACGGACAGGCCTATGGCTACACCTTC.

This clonotype has at least ten counts. The chain recombines TRBV6-4 with TRBJ2-1; 7 positions match TRBD2. V gave up 0 bases and J gave up 3 bases; unmatched junction bases: 5. The germline V gene has CDR1 MRHNA and CDR2 SNTAGT. The CDR3 sequence is 16 residues long. The CDR3 loop is CASSDSTGEGYNEQFF. In DNA form, the CDR3 reads TGTGCCAGCAGTGACTCTACGGGGGAGGGCTACAATGAGCAGTTCTTC.

This clonotype was counted ten times or more. The chain carries TRBV12-3 or TRBV12-4 and TRBJ1-2, with 8 bases that match TRBD1. The CDR3 loop spans 15 amino acids. Trimming cost V 6 bases and J 8 bases; bases outside gene matches: 14. The chain's CDR3 is CASRRVTGAEGGYTF. In nucleotides, the CDR3 is TGTGCCAGCAGGAGGGTGACAGGGGCGGAAGGAGGCTACACCTTC.

The chain combines TRBV6-6 with TRBJ1-5, with TRBD1 matching over 8 bases. Germline lookup yields CDR1 MNHNY and CDR2 SVGAGI (reference sequence). V lost 2 bases and J lost 4; bases outside the gene matches: 7. This CDR3 has 16 residues. CDR3 protein: CASSYPRQGTNQPQHF. The CDR3 DNA is TGTGCCAGCAGTTACCCGAGACAGGGGACAAATCAGCCCCAGCATTTT.

This chain uses TRBV28 with TRBJ1-1; D call uncertain. Trimming removed 5 bases at V and 4 bases at J, with 17 bases between. CDR1 and CDR2 from the germline V gene are MDHEN and SYDVKM. The CDR3 has 15 residues. CDR3 loop: CASSIPRWRGTEAFF. CDR3 bases: TGTGCCAGCAGTATACCCCGGTGGCGGGGCACTGAAGCTTTCTTT.